This entry lists 23 T cell receptor beta chains sequenced from one sample in a study of beta chain features in type 1 diabetes. Study-wide findings and caveats: TCRB CDR3 length was moderately but significantly reduced in all four CD4+ subsets of Type 1 diabetes patients.

Their antigens remain unidentified. Expressed TCRB transcripts were sequenced because the entire RNA isolate underwent reverse transcription. Only in-frame clones appear in the TCRdb table, and some are missing; sequencing was by immunoSEQ multiplex PCR. The table shows about 260,000 clones, with about 20% occurring only once. Input material: naive CD4+ T cells from blood. The source is a woman aged 40 to 50 with type 1 diabetes.

The chain couples TRBV2 to TRBJ1-6, with D possibly matching TRBD1 (5 bases). This CDR3 contains 15 residues. Germline V lookup: CDR1 SNHLY, CDR2 FYNNEI. Trimming shortened V by 4 bases and J by 4 bases, and 11 bases separated the two germline ends. CDR3 nucleotide sequence: TGTGCCAGCAGTGTAGGACACTCGTATAATTCACCCCTCCACTTT. Translated: CASSVGHSYNSPLHF.

This clone appeared a few times. The chain carries TRBV5-1 and TRBJ2-7, with D possibly TRBD1 on 5 matching bases. Germline loops: CDR1 SGHRS, CDR2 YFSETQ. This CDR3 spans 13 amino acids. V was clipped by 1 base and J by 2 bases, with 7 bases between them. CDR3 sequence reads: CASSLTGPYEQYF. The CDR3 DNA follows: TGCGCCAGCAGCTTGACAGGCCCCTACGAGCAGTACTTC. The full variable domain, in which reference TRBV5-1 and TRBJ2-7 provide the parts outside the CDR3, is KAGVTQTPRYLIKTRGQQVTLSCSPISGHRSVSWYQQTPGQGLQFLFEYFSETQRNKGNFPGRFSGRQFSNSRSEMNVSTLELGDSALYLCASSLTGPYEQYFGPGTRLTVT.

This clone was seen more than once but under ten times. The genes are TRBV4-2 and TRBJ2-1; 14 bases map to TRBD2. V gave up 6 bases and J gave up 6 bases; unmatched junction bases: 10. The CDR3 totals 17 residues. In germline, CDR1 is LGHNA, CDR2 YNFKEQ. Here the CDR3 reads CASSPGTSGSLGNEQFF. The CDR3 DNA reads TGTGCCAGCAGTCCGGGGACTAGCGGGAGCCTGGGCAATGAGCAGTTCTTC.

This chain joins TRBV7-3 and TRBJ2-2, with 9 bases fitting TRBD2. The CDR3 totals 15 residues. The V gene end was trimmed by 5 bases and the J gene end by 5 bases; junction bases not matched to a gene: 6. Germline assignment: CDR1 SGHTA and CDR2 FQGTGA. CDR3 sequence: CASSPIAGETGELFF. The CDR3 DNA follows: TGTGCCAGCAGCCCCATAGCGGGAGAAACCGGGGAGCTGTTTTTT. The full variable domain, rest sourced from reference TRBV7-3 and TRBJ2-2, is GAGVSQTPSNKVTEKGKYVELRCDPISGHTALYWYRQSLGQGPEFLIYFQGTGAADDSGLPNDRFFAVRPEGSVSTLKIQRTERGDSAVYLCASSPIAGETGELFFGEGSRLTVL.

This chain links TRBV5-1 with TRBJ1-1; TRBD1 aligns across 10 bases. The CDR3 covers 15 residues. Germline-derived CDR1 and CDR2 are SGHRS and YFSETQ. The V segment lost 4 bases and the J segment 1 base; nucleotides outside the gene matches: 4. This CDR3 reads CASSPRTGGNTEAFF. The CDR3 DNA is TGCGCCAGCAGCCCACGGACAGGGGGGAACACTGAAGCTTTCTTT.

This sequence joins TRBV29-1 and TRBJ1-1, with TRBD1 as a possible D gene (5 bases). The ends were cut back, 6 bases at V and 0 bases at J, with 11 bases in the middle. Germline lookup yields CDR1 SQVTM and CDR2 ANQGSEA. This CDR3 spans 13 amino acids. In DNA form, the CDR3 reads TGCAGCGTATCAGGGAAGCTGAACACTGAAGCTTTCTTT. As protein: CSVSGKLNTEAFF.

This clone has only a few counts. The chain joins TRBV18 to TRBJ1-1; 8 bases map to TRBD1. The J segment lost 6 bases and the V segment lost 3 bases, leaving 6 bases of the junction unmatched. In germline, CDR1 is KGHSH, CDR2 LQKENI. CDR3 length equals 14 residues. The CDR3 loop reads CASSPSDRGPEAFF. The CDR3 bases are TGTGCCAGCTCACCGTCAGACAGGGGCCCTGAAGCTTTCTTT.

The gene calls are TRBV15 and TRBJ2-1, with a possible D match to TRBD1 (5 bases). Per germline, CDR1 LNHNV and CDR2 YYDKDF (reference sequence). Trimming pared 3 bases from V and 5 bases from J, leaving 14 bases between. The CDR3 is made up of 15 amino acids. The CDR3, as DNA: TGTGCCACCAGCAGCCAGGGTCAAGCCCACAATGAGCAGTTCTTC. Translated, it gives CATSSQGQAHNEQFF.

This sequence joins TRBV19 and TRBJ1-5; D is undetermined. Trimming left V 5 bases short and J 5 bases short, with 10 bases between. Germline assignment: CDR1 LNHDA and CDR2 SQIVND (reference sequence). This CDR3 contains 13 residues. In nucleotides, the CDR3 is TGTGCCAGTAGTGAGGCTCGCGATCAGCCCCAGCATTTT. Protein: CASSEARDQPQHF.

There are a few counts of this clone. The chain is built from TRBV30 and TRBJ2-5; no clear D. The CDR3 is 14 residues long. CDR1 and CDR2 (germline): GTSNPN, SVGIG (reference sequence). The ends were cut back, 2 bases at V and 2 bases at J, with 12 bases in the middle. CDR3 sequence (DNA): TGTGCCTGGAGTCTTACTCCCGTTCAAGAGACCCAGTACTTC. Encoded protein: CAWSLTPVQETQYF.

The table lists this clone with a few counts. The rearrangement links TRBV5-1 to TRBJ2-5; tentatively, D is TRBD1 (5 bases). The CDR3 is 15 residues long. V gave up 0 bases and J gave up 2 bases, with 11 bases separating them. Germline V gene sequence: CDR1 SGHRS, CDR2 YFSETQ. Here the CDR3 DNA reads TGCGCCAGCAGCTTGGGGGGCCAGGTTCAAGAGACCCAGTACTTC. It translates to CASSLGGQVQETQYF.

This CDR3 is CASSSEAYGYTF. The CDR3 DNA is TGTGCCAGCAGCTCGGAGGCCTATGGCTACACCTTC. V gene TRBV7-9 combines with J gene TRBJ1-2; D gene ambiguous. CDR1 and CDR2 (germline): SEHNR, FQNEAQ (reference sequence). V dropped 4 bases and J dropped 4 bases, with 7 bases sitting between them. This CDR3 has 12 residues.

This clone came up a few times. The chain links TRBV19 to TRBJ2-4, with a tentative D call TRBD2 (7 bases). The germline CDR1 and CDR2 sequences are LNHDA and SQIVND (reference sequence). There are 15 residues in the CDR3. V lost 7 bases and J lost 7, with 20 bases in between. CDR3 sequence: CASNDRRGAGNIQYF. The CDR3 DNA sequence: TGTGCCAGTAACGATCGACGGGGGGCAGGGAACATTCAGTACTTC.

The sample holds a few counts of this clone. The J gene is TRBJ1-6, the V gene TRBV14; TRBD1 agrees at 11 bases. The CDR3 is 16 amino acids. V shed 1 base, J shed 9 bases, and the junction held 5 bases outside the gene matches. Germline V gene sequence: CDR1 SGHDN, CDR2 FVKESK. CDR3 residues: CASSQAVDRGPSPLHF. The DNA of the CDR3 is TGTGCCAGCAGCCAAGCTGTGGACAGGGGGCCTTCACCCCTCCACTTT.

The CDR3 loop is CAWRGGADNYGYTF. DNA for the CDR3: TGTGCCTGGAGAGGAGGGGCGGATAACTATGGCTACACCTTC. The chain is built from TRBV30 and TRBJ1-2, with TRBD1 as a possible D gene (5 bases). Germline CDR1 reads GTSNPN; CDR2 reads SVGIG (reference sequence). V was trimmed by 3 bases and J by 1 base, leaving 12 bases between them. The CDR3 loop spans 14 amino acids.

This sequence joins TRBV5-1 and TRBJ2-5; 11 positions match TRBD2. This CDR3 comprises 15 residues. Germline CDR1 reads SGHRS; CDR2 reads YFSETQ. V trimming: 6 bases; J trimming: 1 base; junction bases outside the gene matches: 5. DNA of the CDR3: TGCGCCAGCAAACGACTAGCGGGGATCCAAGAGACCCAGTACTTC. Its protein is CASKRLAGIQETQYF.

This clone has a handful of counts. The CDR3 spells CASTPPDGSGGGYTF. For the CDR3, the DNA is TGTGCCAGCACGCCCCCGGACGGAAGCGGGGGGGGCTACACCTTC. This chain connects TRBV28 to TRBJ1-2; tentatively, D is TRBD1 (5 bases). V shed 7 bases and J shed 8 bases, with 23 bases lying between them. The V gene's germline CDR1 is MDHEN and CDR2 SYDVKM. The CDR3 covers 15 residues.

The J gene is TRBJ2-1, the V gene TRBV28, with 10 bases matching TRBD2. CDR3 size: 16 residues. V gave up 7 bases and J gave up 5 bases; unmatched junction bases: 11. Germline assignment: CDR1 MDHEN and CDR2 SYDVKM. The DNA of the CDR3 is TGTGCCAGCACCTCACTTCCCGGGACTAGCGACAATGAGCAGTTCTTC. Translated, it gives CASTSLPGTSDNEQFF.

This clone was observed a handful of times. The chain combines TRBV11-3 with TRBJ2-3, with D maybe TRBD1 (6 bases). Trimming took 3 bases from V and 6 from J, leaving 7 bases between them. Germline V lookup: CDR1 SGHNT, CDR2 YENEEA. The CDR3 contains 12 residues. CDR3 nucleotide sequence: TGTGCCAGCAGCTTCCAGGGGGATACGCAGTATTTT. Its protein is CASSFQGDTQYF.

V is TRBV7-3 and J is TRBJ1-1; the D is unclear. Trimming pared 4 bases from V and 2 bases from J, leaving 8 bases between. CDR1 and CDR2 from the germline V gene are SGHTA and FQGTGA. The CDR3 spans 13 residues. In DNA form, the CDR3 reads TGTGCCAGCAGCTGGAGTCTTAACACTGAAGCTTTCTTT. Translation gives CASSWSLNTEAFF.

This clone was detected a few times. V usage is TRBV4-3 and J usage is TRBJ2-4, with D maybe TRBD2 (5 bases). In germline, CDR1 is LGHNA, CDR2 YSLEER. The CDR3 is made up of 17 amino acids. Trimming removed 0 bases at V and 7 bases at J, with 19 bases between. This CDR3 reads CASSQDHGLLAGNIQYF. The CDR3 DNA is TGCGCCAGCAGCCAAGACCATGGACTGCTCGCCGGGAACATTCAGTACTTC.

The table lists this clone with a few counts. The rearrangement links TRBV29-1 to TRBJ2-7, with D tentatively TRBD1 (5 bases). Trimming cost V 7 bases and J 9 bases, with 16 bases left between them. CDR1 is SQVTM, CDR2 ANQGSEA, per germline. There are 11 residues in the CDR3. CDR3 coding DNA: TGCAGCGCCTCGCAGGGTGGGCCGCAGTACTTC. Translation: CSASQGGPQYF.

In this sample, this clone turned up a few times. CDR3 amino acids: CASSLGLDSGEQFF. Here the CDR3 DNA reads TGCGCCAGCAGCTTGGGACTAGACAGTGGTGAGCAGTTCTTC. The chain recombines TRBV5-1 with TRBJ2-1, with TRBD2 as a possible D gene (6 bases). The V and J ends lost 0 bases and 9 bases respectively, with 13 bases between them. The CDR3 is 14 residues long. Germline V CDR1 and CDR2: SGHRS, YFSETQ.